This TCR beta chain was captured by sequencing in a study of radiotherapy plus CTLA-4 blockade in lung cancer. Profiled with immunoSEQ multiplex PCR; TCRdb holds only in-frame clones, not every one. The sample has about 94,000 clones; approximately 78% are singletons. The CDR3 spans 15 residues. Looked up from germline, CDR1 is SQVTM and CDR2 is ANQGSEA. Trimming took 3 bases from V and 4 from J, leaving 18 bases between them. The TCR sequence derives from a human donor with non-small cell lung cancer that progressed on radiotherapy plus ipilimumab. The gene calls are TRBV29-1 and TRBJ2-5; no clear D. The specimen was peripheral blood, collected from a patient treated with radiotherapy plus ipilimumab. The CDR3 bases are TGCAGCGTTGAGTTTTTGTCTGGGAAAGGAGAGACCCAGTACTTC. Amino acid sequence: CSVEFLSGKGETQYF.